Reported below is one T cell receptor (beta chain). Its antigen is currently unknown. This specimen comes from a study of identical twins. Study observations and caveats: Beta out-of-frame sequences displayed a weaker excess of sharing between twins. With monozygotic twins, out-of-frame TCR alpha sharing exceeded what models estimated.

TCRdb re-analysed the 5' RACE reads in MiXCR, keeping a single row per CDR3 protein. This table has approximately 20,000 distinct CDR3 sequences, just under 70% appearing once. The CDR3 sequence is 16 residues long. Germline values: CDR1 SGHRS, CDR2 YFSETQ. Deletions cut 0 bases from V and 0 bases from J, with 10 bases between. J is TRBJ1-3 and V is TRBV5-1; D uncertain. This sequence was found in a woman in her late teens or twenties in good health. This table probably holds off-target reads from a library built for another chain. Sample: memory (CD45RO+) T cells sorted from blood. The chain's CDR3 is CASSLEQLYSGNTIYF. CDR3 DNA: TGCGCCAGCAGCTTGGAACAGCTATACTCTGGAAACACCATATATTTT.